This T cell receptor beta chain was found in a study of OX40 agonist ivuxolimab in advanced cancers. Background on the study: Participants, roughly 81% male, averaged 60 years of age, ranging from about 23 to 90.

The CDR3 has 11 residues. V gave up 6 bases and J gave up 8 bases, with 10 bases separating them. Germline V gene data show CDR1 as SNHLY and CDR2 as FYNNEI. Generated by immunoSEQ multiplex PCR, the TCRdb table keeps only in-frame clones and is missing some. This sample yields 30,000 or so clones, of which about four fifths are seen a single time; less than 25% belongs to the top ten. This receptor was obtained from an adult with an advanced solid tumor such as melanoma, head and neck, liver or kidney cancer. V gene TRBV2 combines with J gene TRBJ1-2, with D unresolved. Sample: CD4+ or CD8+ T cells sorted from blood, taken in a trial of the OX40 agonist ivuxolimab. CDR3 DNA sequence: TGTGCCAGCAGGGGGTGGGGAGGCTACACCTTC. This sequence encodes CASRGWGGYTF.